A single sample gave rise to the 30 T cell receptor beta chains below, sequenced in a study of molecular identifiers for immune sequencing clone quantification. TCRdb independently ran MiXCR on the PCR reads; one entry per CDR3 protein. The sample consists of around 100,000 distinct CDR3 sequences, roughly 38% of them appearing once. Sequenced material: naive CD8+ T cells from blood, with Jurkat cell RNA spiked in. Subset denoted: FACS-sorted CD8+CD4-CCR7+CD45RA+ naive T cells. All receptors derive from a human donor in good health. Some libraries in this study had Jurkat cell RNA spiked in.

The genes are TRBV19 and TRBJ1-1, with D perhaps matching TRBD1 (5 bases). The CDR3 is 13 amino acids. The V gene lost 6 bases and the J gene lost 4 bases, with 12 bases spanning the gap. Germline loops: CDR1 LNHDA, CDR2 SQIVND (reference sequence). The CDR3 DNA follows: TGTGCCAGTAGCCCCTGGCAGGGCACTGAAGCTTTCTTT. Translating gives CASSPWQGTEAFF.

As to this clonotype: Because the CDR3 is missing its conserved closing phenylalanine or tryptophan, this is likely a read error. The DNA is omitted, as the CDR3 cannot be located on it reliably, and the CDR3 follows TCRdb's listing. V gene TRBV24-1 combines with J gene TRBJ2-2; TRBD1 is the table's D call and was not checked against the DNA. Termini included, the CDR3 measures 13 amino acids. Germline CDR1 is KGHDR and CDR2 is SFDVKD. Here the CDR3 reads CATRTGATGELYL.

Only a few counts were recorded for this clonotype. V usage is TRBV20-1 and J usage is TRBJ1-1; tentative D call: TRBD1 (5 bases). The V end was cut by 0 bases, the J end by 7 bases, with 15 bases between. The V gene's germline CDR1 is DFQATT and CDR2 SNEGSKA (reference sequence). This CDR3 comprises 14 residues. The CDR3 reads CSARDVGTSREAFF. The CDR3 bases are TGCAGTGCTAGAGATGTGGGGACGAGTCGTGAAGCTTTCTTT.

This clonotype showed up just a few times. V usage is TRBV7-9 and J usage is TRBJ1-2; D unclear. V lost 5 bases to trimming and J lost 6 bases, with 16 bases between them. Germline V gene data show CDR1 as SEHNR and CDR2 as FQNEAQ (reference sequence). The length of the CDR3 is 14 residues. CDR3 sequence reads: CASSPDPPNDGYTF. The CDR3 nucleotides are TGTGCCAGCAGCCCAGATCCCCCCAACGATGGCTACACCTTC.

For this clonotype: A read error may produce the germline difference seen at one junction end. This chain connects TRBV28 to TRBJ2-3, with D unresolved. The CDR3 has 13 residues. Germline-derived CDR1 and CDR2 are MDHEN and SYDVKM. This chain's CDR3 is CASMTSPTDTQCF. CDR3 coding DNA: TGTGCCAGCATGACATCACCCACAGATACGCAGTGTTTT.

This clonotype has more than one count but fewer than ten. V and J are TRBV27 and TRBJ2-5; the D gene is possibly TRBD1 (5 bases). The CDR3 spans 13 residues. Germline V gene lookup returns CDR1 MNHEY and CDR2 SMNVEV (reference sequence). Trimming shortened V by 3 bases and J by 7 bases, and 12 bases separated the two germline ends. The CDR3 is CASSFTGSGTQYF. CDR3 DNA sequence: TGTGCCAGCAGTTTTACAGGCTCAGGGACCCAGTACTTC.

V and J are TRBV19 and TRBJ1-5, with 11 bases that match TRBD1. With V trimmed by 3 bases and J by 4 bases, 2 bases remained unmatched. The germline V gene encodes CDR1 LNHDA and CDR2 SQIVND (reference sequence). The CDR3 has 15 amino acids. CDR3 in DNA: TGTGCCAGTAGTATCGGACAGGGGGCGAATCAGCCCCAGCATTTT. Its translation is CASSIGQGANQPQHF.

The rearrangement uses TRBV10-1 and TRBJ2-3; tentative D call: TRBD1 (6 bases). The germline V gene has CDR1 WNHNN and CDR2 SYGVQD (reference sequence). Between the trimmed V and J ends, which lost 0 bases and 4 bases, there was a span of 17 bases. CDR3 size: 17 residues. The CDR3 DNA is TGCGCCAGCAGTGAGTCGCCTCCACCAGGGGTAGCAGATACGCAGTATTTT. Translation: CASSESPPPGVADTQYF.

This clonotype was seen many times. The V call is TRBV7-9, the J call TRBJ2-3; 10 nucleotides line up with TRBD2. Germline assignment: CDR1 SEHNR and CDR2 FQNEAQ (reference sequence). This CDR3 has 16 residues. Trimming at V came to 6 bases and at J to 5 bases, leaving 11 bases not matched to a gene. The CDR3 protein is CASRGGAGGPGDTQYF. The CDR3 DNA reads as TGTGCCAGCAGAGGGGGAGCGGGAGGGCCAGGAGATACGCAGTATTTT.

A remark on this clonotype: This may arise from a read error, as a much more abundant clone is one base away. This chain connects TRBV7-9 to TRBJ1-5; the D is unclear. The CDR3 has 14 residues. The germline V gene has CDR1 SEHNR and CDR2 FQNEAQ (reference sequence). CDR3 loop: CASSPDHPYQPPHF. The CDR3 region has the DNA TGTGCCAGCAGCCCCGACCACCCGTATCAGCCCCCGCATTTT.

This clonotype was picked up a small number of times. V is TRBV18 and J is TRBJ2-7, with a weak D call TRBD1 (8 bases). Trimming pared 4 bases from V and 7 bases from J, leaving 17 bases between. This CDR3 has 14 amino acids. Germline assignment: CDR1 KGHSH and CDR2 LQKENI. This CDR3 reads CASSRPTGGGEQYF. Here the CDR3 DNA reads TGTGCCAGCTCACGACCAACAGGGGGGGGGGAGCAGTACTTC.

This clonotype was counted ten times or more. The chain carries TRBV27 and TRBJ2-3; TRBD2 aligns across 8 bases. J lost 10 bases, V lost 3 bases, and 6 bases had no gene match. CDR1 and CDR2 (germline): MNHEY, SMNVEV (reference sequence). The length of the CDR3 is 13 residues. CDR3 DNA sequence: TGTGCCAGCAGTTTTAGCGGGGCGTCCCCGCAGTATTTT. Protein product: CASSFSGASPQYF.

Turning to this clonotype: Given a much more abundant clone one base away, this may be a read error. V usage is TRBV29-1 and J usage is TRBJ2-6; 8 positions match TRBD1. The CDR3 is 18 residues long. Germline loops: CDR1 SQVTM, CDR2 ANQGSEA. CDR3 region: CSDEDQDRVGSGANVLTF. CDR3 DNA sequence: TGCAGCGATGAAGACCAGGACAGGGTCGGCTCTGGGGCCAACGTCCTGACTTTC.

V is TRBV4-2 and J is TRBJ2-7; 8 bases match TRBD1. Germline CDR1 LGHNA, CDR2 YNFKEQ. Losses at the gene ends were 4 bases for V and 5 bases for J; bases not matched to a gene: 7. The CDR3 is 14 amino acids. The CDR3 region is CASSPGQGHNEQYF. CDR3 DNA sequence: TGTGCCAGCAGCCCTGGACAGGGCCACAACGAGCAGTACTTC.

A word on this clonotype: A much larger clone differs by one base, so this may be a read error. The CDR3 nucleotides read TGCGCCAGCAGCCAAGCCCACACCGGGACTATGTGCGAGCAGTACTTC. Translation: CASSQAHTGTMCEQYF. The chain uses TRBV4-3 and TRBJ2-7; 7 nucleotides align to TRBD2. Trimming removed 1 base from V and 6 bases from J; junction bases left unmatched: 12. Germline-derived CDR1 and CDR2 are LGHNA and YSLEER. This CDR3 is 16 amino acids long.

Turning to this clonotype: A much larger clone differs by one base, so this may be a read error. The chain is built from TRBV7-9 and TRBJ2-2; 7 bases fit TRBD2. The CDR3 runs to 15 residues. Germline CDR1 and CDR2: SEHNR and FQNEAQ (reference sequence). The CDR3 is CASSLARTSPGELLF. As DNA, the CDR3 is TGTGCCAGCAGCTTAGCAAGGACTAGTCCCGGGGAGCTGTTATTT. Based on the CDR3 plus reference TRBV7-9 and TRBJ2-2, the full variable domain is DTGVSQNPRHKITKRGQNVTFRCDPISEHNRLYWYRQTLGQGPEFLTYFQNEAQLEKSRLLSDRFSAERPKGSFSTLEIQRTEQGDSAMYLCASSLARTSPGELLFGEGSRLTVL.

The chain recombines TRBV10-3 with TRBJ1-5; TRBD1 aligns across 9 bases. Germline CDR1 reads ENHRY; CDR2 reads SYGVKD. This CDR3 comprises 16 residues. Trimming removed 0 bases from V and 3 bases from J; junction bases left unmatched: 3. The CDR3 sequence: CAISESGTGPNQPQHF. Here the CDR3 DNA reads TGTGCCATCAGTGAGTCGGGGACAGGGCCCAATCAGCCCCAGCATTTT.

The chain combines TRBV20-1 with TRBJ2-3; possibly TRBD2 for D (5 bases). The length of the CDR3 is 13 residues. Germline lookup yields CDR1 DFQATT and CDR2 SNEGSKA (reference sequence). CDR3 sequence reads: CRASDLRTDTQYF. The CDR3 DNA is TGCAGAGCTTCGGACTTACGCACAGATACGCAGTATTTT.

J is TRBJ2-1 and V is TRBV7-2; D is ambiguous. The CDR3 length is 15 residues. V was trimmed by 5 bases and J by 5 bases, leaving 16 bases between them. Germline loops: CDR1 SGHTA, CDR2 FQGNSA. CDR3 in amino acids: CASSQAMGWDNEQFF. CDR3 bases: TGTGCCAGCAGCCAGGCAATGGGATGGGACAATGAGCAGTTCTTC.

J is TRBJ2-1 and V is TRBV7-2; D gene uncertain. CDR1 and CDR2 from the germline V gene are SGHTA and FQGNSA. This CDR3 region has 14 residues. The V end lost 3 bases, the J end lost 5 bases, and 11 bases lay between the germline ends. The CDR3 region has the DNA TGTGCCAGCAGCTTCTGGTCCAGAGACAATGAGCAGTTCTTC. Protein: CASSFWSRDNEQFF.

This clonotype was detected a few times. The chain carries TRBV4-3 and TRBJ2-3, with D possibly matching TRBD2 (6 bases). V lost 3 bases, J lost 4 bases, and 17 bases lay in between. The CDR3 is 16 residues long. CDR1 is LGHNA and CDR2 is YSLEER in the germline V gene. The CDR3 sequence is CASSQSGTWAADTQYF. CDR3 in DNA: TGCGCCAGCAGCCAGTCCGGGACTTGGGCCGCAGATACGCAGTATTTT.

Remarks on this clonotype: A read error may be the cause here, since a much bigger clone is one base away. The chain has TRBV6-2 or TRBV6-3 and TRBJ2-7; 10 bases are a match to TRBD1. The V gene's germline CDR1 is MNHEY and CDR2 SVGEGT. This CDR3 has 14 residues. The V gene end was trimmed by 2 bases and the J gene end by 6 bases; junction bases not matched to a gene: 4. CDR3 in amino acids: CASSYPGQGFEQYF. Written as DNA, the CDR3 is TGTGCCAGCAGTTACCCGGGACAGGGGTTCGAGCAGTACTTC.

This rearrangement joins TRBV25-1 to TRBJ2-5, with 10 bases matching TRBD1. The V segment lost 2 bases and the J segment 5 bases; nucleotides outside the gene matches: 5. Per the germline V gene, CDR1 is MGHDK and CDR2 is SYGVNS. The CDR3 contains 15 residues. The CDR3 loop is CASSETGTGVETQYF. The CDR3 nucleotides read TGTGCCAGCAGTGAAACGGGGACAGGGGTTGAGACCCAGTACTTC.

This clonotype was picked up one time. The rearrangement links TRBV6-2 or TRBV6-3 to TRBJ2-1; 10 bases fit TRBD2. CDR1 and CDR2 (germline): MNHEY, SVGEGT. The V and J ends lost 6 bases and 4 bases, in that order; junction bases with no gene match: 6. The CDR3 covers 15 residues. CDR3 coding DNA: TGTGCCAGCAGCTCTGGGACTAGCGCTTACAATGAGCAGTTCTTC. Its protein product is CASSSGTSAYNEQFF.

About this clonotype itself: The germline gene is not matched at one end of the junction; a read error may be the cause. The chain employs TRBV4-2 and TRBJ2-7; maybe TRBD2 (5 bases). Germline V gene data show CDR1 as LGHNA and CDR2 as YNFKEQ. The CDR3 loop spans 16 amino acids. The CDR3 here is CASCQDYPGGSYEQYF. CDR3 sequence (DNA): TGTGCCAGCTGCCAAGATTATCCCGGAGGCAGCTACGAGCAGTACTTC.

The J gene is TRBJ2-7, the V gene TRBV4-3; 8 bases agree with TRBD2. Germline V gives CDR1 LGHNA, CDR2 YSLEER. This CDR3 contains 16 residues. Trimming at V came to 1 base and at J to 2 bases, leaving 7 bases not matched to a gene. DNA of the CDR3: TGCGCCAGCAGCCAAGGTTTCAGCGGGAGCGCCTACGAGCAGTACTTC. Translating it yields CASSQGFSGSAYEQYF.

Comments on this clonotype: This could be a read error, since a much larger clone is one nucleotide away. The CDR3: CCVAVAGANYGYTF. For the CDR3, the DNA is TGCTGCGTTGCTGTAGCGGGAGCTAACTATGGCTACACCTTC. The genes are TRBV29-1 and TRBJ1-2; no clear D gene. Germline V gives CDR1 SQVTM, CDR2 ANQGSEA. The CDR3 is 14 amino acids.

The rearrangement joins TRBV4-2 to TRBJ2-7; 10 bases are shared with TRBD2. Germline assignment: CDR1 LGHNA and CDR2 YNFKEQ. The CDR3 is 17 amino acids. J lost 4 bases, V lost 1 base, and 10 bases had no gene match. CDR3: CASSQVDLASGRYEQYF. The CDR3 nucleotides read TGTGCCAGCAGCCAAGTCGATTTGGCTAGCGGGAGATACGAGCAGTACTTC.

V usage is TRBV12-3 or TRBV12-4 and J usage is TRBJ2-7; D call uncertain. Deletions cut 4 bases from V and 6 bases from J, with 10 bases between. CDR3 length: 12 residues. The DNA for the CDR3 is TGTGCCAGCAGTTACGGGCTGTTCGAGCAGTACTTC. Its protein is CASSYGLFEQYF.

The CDR3, as DNA: TGTGCCAGCAGCACCCTCCCAGGGACAGCTATCTTTCCCGGGGAGCTGTTTTTT. It translates to CASSTLPGTAIFPGELFF. The chain employs TRBV11-3 and TRBJ2-2; 7 positions match TRBD1. The length of the CDR3 is 18 residues. Trimming cost V 5 bases and J 6 bases; bases outside gene matches: 18. Germline V gene sequence: CDR1 SGHNT, CDR2 YENEEA.